This T cell receptor beta chain was sequenced for a study of neurological immune-mediated disorders. Broader study findings: In HTLV-1-associated myelopathy, TCR clonal expansion was greatest, and in multiple sclerosis it was least, below healthy controls.

Each TCR transcript was tagged with a 10-nucleotide random UMI during 5'RACE. The authors obtained over 160 million TCR-beta sequences from 15-18 subjects per sequencing run. TCRdb passed the 5' RACE reads through MiXCR, listing each CDR3 protein once. The sample yields tens of thousands of distinct CDR3 sequences, over 3.5% seen once. 2 million PBMCs stored at -80 C were the source of the unsorted libraries. Germline-derived CDR1 and CDR2 are SNHLY and FYNNEI. V was trimmed by 4 bases and J by 6 bases, leaving 13 bases between them. The CDR3 loop spans 13 amino acids. In this sample, this clonotype turned up many times. The antigen is not known.

Material: PBMCs. The chain uses TRBV2 and TRBJ2-7; D gene ambiguous. This sequence was found in a woman in her forties or fifties with multiple sclerosis. CDR3 protein: CASSVDIPTEQYF. Here the CDR3 DNA reads TGTGCCAGCAGTGTTGACATCCCGACCGAGCAGTACTTC.